The clone carrying this T cell receptor (beta chain) showed up just a few times. Its specificity is not known. Looked up from germline, CDR1 is DFQATT and CDR2 is SNEGSKA (reference sequence). The CDR3 totals 11 residues. V lost 5 bases, J lost 8 bases, and 10 bases lay in between. This entry comes from a study of Ad26.COV2.S vaccination and SARS-CoV-2 variants. Whole-study results and caveats: Recipients of vaccine and of placebo showed similar breadth of their non-spike TCR repertoires. Reportedly, spike-specific CD8+ and CD4+ T cell responses achieved substantial breadth once vaccination had taken place.

Treatment here: some 20 received Ad26.COV2.S at low or high dose, single or two shots; roughly five received placebo; per-sample allocation not given. Day 63 after the first injection of vaccine or placebo was the sampling time. Clones were sequenced by immunoSEQ multiplex PCR, and TCRdb holds only the in-frame ones, with some missing. The sample records around 300,000 clones, less than 90% being singletons. The sample here was peripheral blood, taken in a trial of Ad26.COV2.S vaccine versus placebo. This chain uses TRBV20-1 with TRBJ2-1, with D possibly matching TRBD2 (5 bases). The receptor comes from a person between 18 and 60 years old who received the Ad26.COV2.S COVID-19 vaccine or a placebo. The CDR3 sequence: CSAAKRDEQFF. For the CDR3, the DNA is TGCAGTGCTGCAAAGAGGGATGAGCAGTTCTTC.